This T cell receptor beta chain was identified in a study of CD8 T cells in Susac syndrome. Reverse transcription of about 0.5 to 1 ug RNA was carried out with random hexamers. With immunoSEQ multiplex PCR, TCR beta CDR3 was amplified across 54 Vbeta and 13 Jbeta. Via MiXCR, TCRdb re-called the immunoSEQ multiplex PCR reads, giving one row per CDR3 protein. This sample has tens of thousands of distinct CDR3 sequences, with around 93% found just once. Sequencing targeted TCR beta in T cells from blood (CD8+ and CD4+). Negative isolation was used for CD8+ and CD4+ T cells and FACS enrichment for TEMRA cells. In germline, CDR1 is LNHNV, CDR2 YYDKDF (reference sequence). The CDR3 sequence is 18 residues long. J was trimmed by 7 bases and V by 3 bases; bases with no gene match: 17.

The source of this sequence is a human donor with Susac syndrome. Sequencing input: CD8+ T cells from PBMCs. V and J are TRBV15 and TRBJ2-1, with 8 bases aligning to TRBD2. Here the CDR3 DNA reads TGTGCCACCAGCAGCGGAGGTCCCAGCGGGAGTTTTATAAATGAGCAGTTCTTC. Protein: CATSSGGPSGSFINEQFF.